The sample holds a few counts of the clone carrying this T cell receptor beta chain. These data come from a study of Graves' ophthalmopathy and Graves' hyperthyroidism. Germline CDR1 and CDR2: LNHDA and SQIVND (reference sequence). V gave up 9 bases and J gave up 4 bases; unmatched junction bases: 10. This CDR3 spans 15 amino acids. Amplification targeted the TCR beta CDR3 regions, with RNA transcripts as the source material. Second-round multiplex PCR followed a first-round RT-PCR using HTBI primers. One entry per CDR3 protein, called by TCRdb with MiXCR from the multiplex PCR reads. The data show some 400,000 distinct CDR3 sequences, about 16% seen once. For donors with ophthalmopathy, the disease showed moderate-to-severe activity, reached CAS ≥3 and NOSPECS ≥4, and had lasted under 3 months. None of the included patients had other autoimmune diseases, uncontrolled infections, pregnancy or lactation, as these led to exclusion. The evidence that diagnosis relied on was clinical symptoms, serum thyroxine, TRAb, thyroid ultrasound and orbital computed tomography. The starting material, roughly 9.4 ml of fresh peripheral blood, provided the PBMCs.

The chain employs TRBV19 and TRBJ1-5; 9 nucleotides match TRBD1. The clonotype was recovered from a woman aged 18-30 years with Graves' ophthalmopathy. Material: peripheral blood. The CDR3 nucleotides are TGTGCCAGCGGGGACACCGGGACAGGGAATCAGCCCCAGCATTTT. As protein: CASGDTGTGNQPQHF.